These T cell receptor beta chains were read from a single sample in a study of control samples from healthy donors and cancer patients. Some clones are missing from TCRdb's copy, which holds only in-frame ones; the method was immunoSEQ multiplex PCR. Altogether 100,000 to 150,000 clones are present, about 87% being singletons, with the ten largest covering roughly 2.8%. Specimen: blood. These receptors all stem from a man aged 55 to 69 in good health. The CDR3 runs from the conserved cysteine through the conserved F or W. Fields, in order: V gene, clone size, D gene, J gene, CDR3 protein, CDR3 DNA. A D gene is named only where the DNA matches it firmly. Expanded clones get a size class; other rows say once, few or many, or leave the size out.

v_gene: TRBV3-1/TRBV3-2; abundance: NA; d_gene: NA; j_gene: TRBJ1-2; CDR3aa: CASSPISLGGYGYTF; CDR3nt: TGTGCCAGCAGTCCCATATCATTGGGGGGCTATGGCTACACCTTC
v_gene: TRBV6-6; abundance: once; d_gene: NA; j_gene: TRBJ1-6; CDR3aa: CASSYSRYSPLHF; CDR3nt: TGTGCCAGCAGTTACTCGAGGTATTCACCCCTCCACTTT
v_gene: TRBV11-2; abundance: few; d_gene: NA; j_gene: TRBJ2-1; CDR3aa: CASSLAGTARTKAYNEQFF; CDR3nt: TGTGCCAGCAGCTTAGCCGGGACGGCGAGGACTAAAGCCTACAATGAGCAGTTCTTC
v_gene: TRBV6-1; abundance: NA; d_gene: TRBD1; j_gene: TRBJ2-5; CDR3aa: CASSEDRGHQETQYF; CDR3nt: TGTGCCAGCAGTGAGGACAGGGGGCATCAAGAGACCCAGTACTTC
v_gene: TRBV3-1/TRBV3-2; abundance: few; d_gene: TRBD1; j_gene: TRBJ1-2; CDR3aa: CASSLGTATLGYGYTF; CDR3nt: TGTGCCAGCAGCCTCGGGACAGCAACGTTGGGCTATGGCTACACCTTC
v_gene: TRBV3-1/TRBV3-2; abundance: NA; d_gene: TRBD2; j_gene: TRBJ2-2; CDR3aa: CASSQDQGLAGRTGELFF; CDR3nt: TGTGCCAGCAGCCAAGATCAGGGTCTAGCGGGGCGAACCGGGGAGCTGTTTTTT
v_gene: TRBV19; abundance: NA; d_gene: NA; j_gene: TRBJ2-5; CDR3aa: CASSGGLETQYF; CDR3nt: TGTGCCAGTAGTGGGGGCCTCGAGACCCAGTACTTC
v_gene: TRBV5-4; abundance: few; d_gene: NA; j_gene: TRBJ1-5; CDR3aa: CASSLPGTNQPQHF; CDR3nt: TGTGCCAGCAGCTTGCCCGGGACCAATCAGCCCCAGCATTTT
v_gene: TRBV11-3; abundance: NA; d_gene: NA; j_gene: TRBJ1-1; CDR3aa: CASSLGTLTEAFF; CDR3nt: TGTGCCAGCAGCTTAGGTACATTAACTGAAGCTTTCTTT
v_gene: TRBV25-1; abundance: NA; d_gene: NA; j_gene: TRBJ1-1; CDR3aa: CASSESATSKPTAFF; CDR3nt: TGTGCCAGCAGTGAATCAGCGACGTCTAAGCCCACGGCTTTCTTT